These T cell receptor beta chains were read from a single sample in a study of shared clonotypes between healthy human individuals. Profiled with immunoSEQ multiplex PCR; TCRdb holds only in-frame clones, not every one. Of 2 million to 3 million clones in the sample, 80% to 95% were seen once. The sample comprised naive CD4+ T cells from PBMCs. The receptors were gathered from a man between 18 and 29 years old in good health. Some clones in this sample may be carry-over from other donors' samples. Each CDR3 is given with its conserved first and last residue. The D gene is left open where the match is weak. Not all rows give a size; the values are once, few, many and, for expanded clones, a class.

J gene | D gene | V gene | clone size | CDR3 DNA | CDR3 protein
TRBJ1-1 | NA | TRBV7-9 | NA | TGTGCCAGCAGGAAGAACACTGAAGCTTTCTTT | CASRKNTEAFF
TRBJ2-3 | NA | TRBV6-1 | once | TGTGCCAGCAGTGAATGGGGGGCTAGCACAGATACGCAGTATTTT | CASSEWGASTDTQYF
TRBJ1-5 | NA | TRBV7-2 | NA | TGTGCCAGCAGCCAGACCGGGACAACTAATCAGCCCCAGCATTTT | CASSQTGTTNQPQHF
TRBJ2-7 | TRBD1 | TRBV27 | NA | TGTGCCAGCAGTTCATCCGGGACAGGAGTTTTAGAGCAGTACTTC | CASSSSGTGVLEQYF
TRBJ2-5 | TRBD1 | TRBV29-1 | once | TGCAGCGTTGGAGGGACAGGGTGGGAGACCCAGTACTTC | CSVGGTGWETQYF
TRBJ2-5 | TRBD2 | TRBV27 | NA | TGTGCCAGCAGTTCGTACCAGCGGGAGGACGCGGCCCAGTACTTC | CASSSYQREDAAQYF
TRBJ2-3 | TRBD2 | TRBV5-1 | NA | TGCGCCAGCAGCTACCGGGGACTAGCGGGAGGCACAGATACGCAGTATTTT | CASSYRGLAGGTDTQYF
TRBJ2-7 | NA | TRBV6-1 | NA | TGTGCCGGGTCCGTTACCCTTAGGGAGCAGTACTTC | CAGSVTLREQYF
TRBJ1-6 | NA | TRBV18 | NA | TGTGCCAGCTCACAGACAGCGGATAATTCACCCCTCCACTTT | CASSQTADNSPLHF
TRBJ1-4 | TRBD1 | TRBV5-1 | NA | TGCGCCAGCAGCCTAGGACAGGGAGAAAAACTGTTTTTT | CASSLGQGEKLFF
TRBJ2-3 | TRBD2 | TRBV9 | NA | TGTGCCAGCAGCGTAAGGAGTAGCGGGGGAGATACGCAGTATTTT | CASSVRSSGGDTQYF
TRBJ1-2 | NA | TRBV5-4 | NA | TGTGCCAGCAGCTTCCGTTTCAGGGGAGACTATGGCTACACCTTC | CASSFRFRGDYGYTF
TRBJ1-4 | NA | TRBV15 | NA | TGTGCCACCAGCAGAGTGGGATCCTTTAATGAAAAACTGTTTTTT | CATSRVGSFNEKLFF
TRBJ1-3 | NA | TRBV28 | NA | TGTGCCAGCAGCCCACTCTCTGGAAACACCATATATTTT | CASSPLSGNTIYF
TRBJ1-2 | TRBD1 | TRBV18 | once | TGTGCCAGCTCACCACCGACGACAGGGAACTATGGCTACACCTTC | CASSPPTTGNYGYTF
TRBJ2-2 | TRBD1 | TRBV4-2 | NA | TGTGCCAGCAGCCAAGCCGGGACAGGGTCCTACACCGGGGAGCTGTTTTTT | CASSQAGTGSYTGELFF
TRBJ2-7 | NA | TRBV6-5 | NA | TGTGCCAGCAGTTACTGGTCCAGGGGCGAATACGAGCAGTACTTC | CASSYWSRGEYEQYF
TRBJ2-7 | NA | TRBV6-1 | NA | TGTGCCAGCGGGGGCGGGAGATACGAGCAGTACTTC | CASGGGRYEQYF
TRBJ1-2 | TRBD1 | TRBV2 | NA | TGTGCCAGCAGGCCAGACAGGGGGCCTGGCTACACCTTC | CASRPDRGPGYTF
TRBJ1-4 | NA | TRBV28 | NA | TGTGCCAGCGGCGGGAGGGAAAAACTGTTTTTT | CASGGREKLFF
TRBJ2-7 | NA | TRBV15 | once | TGTGCCACCAGCAAAGGGGGAGGGGTCTCCTACGAGCAGTACTTC | CATSKGGGVSYEQYF
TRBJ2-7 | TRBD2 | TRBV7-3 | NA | TGTGCCAGCAGCTTAATGGTCCCTAGCGGACTCTCCTACGAGCAGTACTTC | CASSLMVPSGLSYEQYF
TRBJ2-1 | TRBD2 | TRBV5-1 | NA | TGCGCCAGCAGCTTGCCCCGACTAGCGGGGAACAATGAGCAGTTCTTC | CASSLPRLAGNNEQFF
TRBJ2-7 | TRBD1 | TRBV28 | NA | TGTGCCAGCAGTTCGAGACAGGGCGTTTACGAGCAGTACTTC | CASSSRQGVYEQYF
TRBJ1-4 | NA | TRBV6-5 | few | TGTGCCAGCAGTTACAACCGGGTTAATGAAAAACTGTTTTTT | CASSYNRVNEKLFF
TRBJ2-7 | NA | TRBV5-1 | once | TGCGCCAGCAGCTTGCAACAGGAGACCTACGAGCAGTACTTC | CASSLQQETYEQYF
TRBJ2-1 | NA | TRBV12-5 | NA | TGTGCTAGTGGTGCGGGACAGTACAATGAGCAGTTCTTC | CASGAGQYNEQFF
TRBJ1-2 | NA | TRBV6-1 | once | TGTGCCAGCAGTGACCAATTGGGGGGCTACACCTTC | CASSDQLGGYTF
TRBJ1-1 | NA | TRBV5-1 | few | TGCGCCAGCAGCTCACGGACGAACACTGAAGCTTTCTTT | CASSSRTNTEAFF
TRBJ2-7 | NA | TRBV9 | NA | TGTGCCAGCAGCCCCGAGAGGCTTACCTACGAGCAGTACTTC | CASSPERLTYEQYF
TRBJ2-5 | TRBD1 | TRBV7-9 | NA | TGTGCCAGCAGCCTGGGACAGGGAAAAGAGACCCAGTACTTC | CASSLGQGKETQYF
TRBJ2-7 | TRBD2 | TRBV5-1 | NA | TGCGCCAGCAAACCTCTAGCGGGCCACTACGAGCAGTACTTC | CASKPLAGHYEQYF
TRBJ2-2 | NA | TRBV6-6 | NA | TGTGCCAGCAGCCTAGCAACCGGGGAGCTGTTTTTT | CASSLATGELFF
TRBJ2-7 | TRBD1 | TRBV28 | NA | TGTGCCAGCAGTTTGTTAGGGACAGCATACGAGCAGTACTTC | CASSLLGTAYEQYF
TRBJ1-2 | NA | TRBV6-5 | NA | TGTGCCAGCAGTTCGGTCAGCCGAGCCGAATTTTATGGCTACACCTTC | CASSSVSRAEFYGYTF
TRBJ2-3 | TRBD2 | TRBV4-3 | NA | TGCGCCAGCAGCTTAGGACTAGCGTCTATTACAGATACGCAGTATTTT | CASSLGLASITDTQYF
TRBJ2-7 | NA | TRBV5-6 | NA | TGTGCCAGCAGCAAATTACCGGGGCCCGGGTACGAGCAGTACTTC | CASSKLPGPGYEQYF
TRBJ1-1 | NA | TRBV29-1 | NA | TGCAGCGCAAGATACACTGAAGCTTTCTTT | CSARYTEAFF
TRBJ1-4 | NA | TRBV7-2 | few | TGTGCCAGCAGCCGCTCCCCTACAGGGCCAGGGGAAAAACTGTTTTTT | CASSRSPTGPGEKLFF
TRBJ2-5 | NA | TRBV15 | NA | TGTGCCACCAGCAGAGTCCCACAGGGGAGGGAGACCCAGTACTTC | CATSRVPQGRETQYF
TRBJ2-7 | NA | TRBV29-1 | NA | TGCAGCGTCCAGGGTTTACTCTACGAGCAGTACTTC | CSVQGLLYEQYF
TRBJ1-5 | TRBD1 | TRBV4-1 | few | TGCGCCAGCAGCCTTTTGGGGACAGGTACCCTTCATCAGCCCCAGCATTTT | CASSLLGTGTLHQPQHF
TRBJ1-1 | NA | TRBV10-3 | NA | TGTGCCATCAGTGACACCGGGGCGGGAGCTGCAGCTTTCTTT | CAISDTGAGAAAFF
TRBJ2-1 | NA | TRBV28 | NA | TGTGCCAGCAGGGAGCCCATCTCCTACAATGAGCAGTTCTTC | CASREPISYNEQFF
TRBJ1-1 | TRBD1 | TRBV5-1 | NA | TGCGCCAGCAGGCTTCCGGGACAGGAGACTGAAGCTTTCTTT | CASRLPGQETEAFF
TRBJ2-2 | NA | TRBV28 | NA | TGTGCCAGCAGTACCCGGGGTGGGGAGCTGTTTTTT | CASSTRGGELFF
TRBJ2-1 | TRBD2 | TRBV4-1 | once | TGCGCCAGCCAGCCCATAGCGGGAGTCTACAATGAGCAGTTCTTC | CASQPIAGVYNEQFF
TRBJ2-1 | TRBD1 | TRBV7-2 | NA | TGTGCCAGCAGCCGAAGACAGGGCTCCTACAATGAGCAGTTCTTC | CASSRRQGSYNEQFF
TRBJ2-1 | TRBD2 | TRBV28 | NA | TGTGCCAGCAGTTTGTTAGCGGGAGGGGGTAATGAGCAGTTCTTC | CASSLLAGGGNEQFF
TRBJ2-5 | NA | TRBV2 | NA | TGTGCCAGCAGTGAAGGGTACACCCCTGTGGAGACCCAGTACTTC | CASSEGYTPVETQYF
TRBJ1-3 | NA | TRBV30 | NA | TGTGCCTGGAGTCCTAGCTGGGGGAACACCATATATTTT | CAWSPSWGNTIYF
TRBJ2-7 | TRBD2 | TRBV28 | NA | TGTGCCAGCAGCGGCGGCGGGAGCGCCTACGAGCAGTACTTC | CASSGGGSAYEQYF
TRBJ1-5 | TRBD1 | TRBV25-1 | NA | TGTGCCAGCAGTGGGACAGGGATGAGCAATCAGCCCCAGCATTTT | CASSGTGMSNQPQHF
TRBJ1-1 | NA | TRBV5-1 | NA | TGCGCCAGCAGCCCGACTGGCCTATCTCTTGAAGCTTTCTTT | CASSPTGLSLEAFF
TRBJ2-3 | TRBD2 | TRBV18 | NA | TGTGCCAGCTCACCCCTAGCGGGAGGGAACACAGATACGCAGTATTTT | CASSPLAGGNTDTQYF
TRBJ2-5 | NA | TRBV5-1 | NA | TGCGCCAGCAGCTTTATTCCCGACGAGGAGACCCAGTACTTC | CASSFIPDEETQYF
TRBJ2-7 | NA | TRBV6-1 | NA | TGTGCCAGCAGTGGGTACGGGGGCCCGACGAGCTCCTACGAGCAGTACTTC | CASSGYGGPTSSYEQYF